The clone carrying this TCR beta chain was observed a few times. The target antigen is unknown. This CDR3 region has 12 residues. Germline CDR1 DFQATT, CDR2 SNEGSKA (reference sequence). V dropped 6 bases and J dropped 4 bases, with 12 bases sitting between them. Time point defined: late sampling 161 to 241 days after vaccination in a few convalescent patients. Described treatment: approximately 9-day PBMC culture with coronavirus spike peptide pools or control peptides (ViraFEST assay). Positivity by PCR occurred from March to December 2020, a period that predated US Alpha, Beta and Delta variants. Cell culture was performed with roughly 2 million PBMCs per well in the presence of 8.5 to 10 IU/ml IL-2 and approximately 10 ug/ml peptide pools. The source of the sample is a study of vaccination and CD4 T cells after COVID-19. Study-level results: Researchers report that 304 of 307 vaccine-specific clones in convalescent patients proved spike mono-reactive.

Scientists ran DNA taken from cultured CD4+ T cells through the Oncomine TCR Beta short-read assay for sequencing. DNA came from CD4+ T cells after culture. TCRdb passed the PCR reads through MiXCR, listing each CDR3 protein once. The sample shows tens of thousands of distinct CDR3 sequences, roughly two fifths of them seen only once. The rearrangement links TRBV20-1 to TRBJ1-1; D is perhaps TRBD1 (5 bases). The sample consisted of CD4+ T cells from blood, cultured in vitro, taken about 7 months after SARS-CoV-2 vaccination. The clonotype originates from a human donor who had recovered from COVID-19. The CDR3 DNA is TGCAGTGCCGCGGGGGGAGGCACTGAAGCTTTCTTT. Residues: CSAAGGGTEAFF.